Listed here is a single T cell receptor delta chain. This clone appeared a few times. No antigen is known for it. A far larger clone is just one base off, so this is likely a read error. Other DNA sequences within the sample encode an identical CDR3. Library generation was performed with RT-PCR. Sequencing was performed on an Illumina MiSeq. TCRdb called clones afresh from the public reads with CATT; identical DNA rows were later merged. The sample profile shows 1,500 to 2,000 delta-chain clones; about 2% of them were found once. Roughly 49% of the sample lies in the top ten. This sample is drawn from a study of gamma-delta T cells after stem cell transplantation (dated by TCRdb to about 2016). Including cysteine and phenylalanine, the CDR3 has 20 amino acids. Only the CDR3 portion is preserved as DNA: 60 bases, with reading frame beginning at the first base. Trimming takes 0 bases off V and 4 bases off J; junction bases not matched to a gene: 13. The germline V gene encodes CDR1 GEAIGNYY and CDR2 EKD.

The V gene is TRDV2 and the J gene is TRDJ3; TRDD3 fits 8 bases in the junction. The specimen sequenced was gamma-delta T cells. The receptor was isolated from a human donor. It is not recorded whose cells these are; they may come from a transplant donor. The CDR3 reads as follows: CACDTGWGTRSAWDTRQMFF. In nucleotides, the sequence is TGTGCCTGTGACACCGGCTGGGGGACCCGGAGTGCTTGGGACACCCGACAGATGTTTTTC.